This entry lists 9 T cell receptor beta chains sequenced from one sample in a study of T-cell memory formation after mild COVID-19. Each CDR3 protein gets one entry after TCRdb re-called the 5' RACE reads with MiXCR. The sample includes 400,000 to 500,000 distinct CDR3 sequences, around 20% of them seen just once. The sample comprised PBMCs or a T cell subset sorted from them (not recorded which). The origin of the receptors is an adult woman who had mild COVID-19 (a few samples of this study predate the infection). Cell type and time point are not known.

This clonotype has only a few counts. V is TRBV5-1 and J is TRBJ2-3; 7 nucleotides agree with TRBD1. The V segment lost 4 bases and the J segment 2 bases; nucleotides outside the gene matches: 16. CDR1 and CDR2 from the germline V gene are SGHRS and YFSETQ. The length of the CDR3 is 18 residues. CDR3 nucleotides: TGCGCCAGCAGCCCGCTCGGAACAGGGGCGATTATCACAGATACGCAGTATTTT. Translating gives CASSPLGTGAIITDTQYF.

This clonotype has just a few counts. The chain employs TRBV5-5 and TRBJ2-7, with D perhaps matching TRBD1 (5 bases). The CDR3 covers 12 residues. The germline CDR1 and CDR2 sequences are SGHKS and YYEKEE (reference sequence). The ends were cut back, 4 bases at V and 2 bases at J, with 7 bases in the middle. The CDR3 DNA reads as TGTGCCAGCAGCGAACAGGCCTACGAGCAGTACTTC. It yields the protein CASSEQAYEQYF.

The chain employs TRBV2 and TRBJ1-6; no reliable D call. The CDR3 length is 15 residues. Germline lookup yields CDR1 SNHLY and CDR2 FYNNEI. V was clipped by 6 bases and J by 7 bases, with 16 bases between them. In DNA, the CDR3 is TGTGCCAGCAGAACCTTCAAAGGAGGAAATTCACCCCTCCACTTT. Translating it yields CASRTFKGGNSPLHF.

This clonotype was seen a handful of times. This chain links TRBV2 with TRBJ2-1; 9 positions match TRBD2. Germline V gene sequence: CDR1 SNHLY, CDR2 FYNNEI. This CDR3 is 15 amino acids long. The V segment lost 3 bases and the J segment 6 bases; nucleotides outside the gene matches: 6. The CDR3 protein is CASSDGLAGTNEQFF. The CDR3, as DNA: TGTGCCAGCAGTGACGGGCTAGCGGGGACCAATGAGCAGTTCTTC.

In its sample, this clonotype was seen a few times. The chain's CDR3 is CASSQKAGTDTNYGYTF. The CDR3 region has the DNA TGCGCCAGCAGCCAAAAGGCCGGGACAGATACTAACTATGGCTACACCTTC. The V and J genes are TRBV4-1 and TRBJ1-2; 7 bases match TRBD1. The germline gives CDR1 MGHRA, CDR2 YSYEKL. The CDR3 contains 17 residues. V was pared by 2 bases and J by 0 bases, with 9 bases of the junction left unmatched.

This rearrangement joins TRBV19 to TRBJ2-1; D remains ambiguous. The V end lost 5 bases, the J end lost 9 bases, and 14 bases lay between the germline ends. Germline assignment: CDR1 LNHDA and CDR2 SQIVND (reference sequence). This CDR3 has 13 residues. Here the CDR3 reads CASSARTNSEQFF. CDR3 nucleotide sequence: TGTGCCAGTAGTGCGCGGACCAACAGTGAGCAGTTCTTC.

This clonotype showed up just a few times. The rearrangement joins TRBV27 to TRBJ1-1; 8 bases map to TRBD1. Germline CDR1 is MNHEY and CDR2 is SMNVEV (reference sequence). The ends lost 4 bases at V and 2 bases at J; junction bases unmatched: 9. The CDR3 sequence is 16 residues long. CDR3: CASSWSQGASNTEAFF. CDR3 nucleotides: TGTGCCAGCAGTTGGTCTCAGGGGGCCTCCAACACTGAAGCTTTCTTT.

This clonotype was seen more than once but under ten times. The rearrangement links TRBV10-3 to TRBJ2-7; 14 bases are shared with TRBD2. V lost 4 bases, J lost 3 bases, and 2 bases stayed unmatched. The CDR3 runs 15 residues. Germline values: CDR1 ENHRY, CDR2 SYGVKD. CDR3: CAISATSGGVYEQYF. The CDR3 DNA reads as TGTGCCATCAGTGCGACTAGCGGGGGGGTCTACGAGCAGTACTTC.

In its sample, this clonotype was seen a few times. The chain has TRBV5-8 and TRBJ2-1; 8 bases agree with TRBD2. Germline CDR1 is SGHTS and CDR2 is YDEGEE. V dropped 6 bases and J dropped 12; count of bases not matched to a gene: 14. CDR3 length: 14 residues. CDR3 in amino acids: CASKRPGGPQWQFF. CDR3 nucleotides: TGTGCCAGCAAGCGTCCGGGAGGGCCCCAGTGGCAGTTCTTC.